This T cell receptor (beta chain) is drawn from a study of T cells after posttransplantation cyclophosphamide. Cells defined as naive were viable CD3+CD4+ or CD3+CD8+ and CCR7+CD45RA+CD45RO-CD95-CD27+CD28+. Profiled with immunoSEQ multiplex PCR; TCRdb holds only in-frame clones, not every one. The repertoire holds 8,500 to 10,000 clones, roughly 98% seen once, with approximately 0.25% in the top ten. V was pared by 1 base and J by 2 bases, with 4 bases between. Germline CDR1 LNHDA, CDR2 SQIVND (reference sequence). This CDR3 comprises 13 residues. Findings and limits, study-wide: Recipient CMV seropositivity and CMV reactivation strongly tracked TRB clonality. Blood and skin or GI T cell repertoires showed limited TRB overlap.

In regard to this clone: Its antigen is as yet unknown.

This receptor was identified in a woman in her sixties or seventies in good health, CMV-negative, and a related stem cell transplant donor. The sample taken for sequencing was naive CD4+ T cells sorted from PBMCs. V usage is TRBV19 and J usage is TRBJ2-3; D is unresolved. The CDR3 sequence: CASSIGATDTQYF. The CDR3 DNA sequence: TGTGCCAGTAGTATAGGGGCCACAGATACGCAGTATTTT. The full variable domain, in which reference TRBV19 and TRBJ2-3 provide the parts outside the CDR3, is DGGITQSPKYLFRKEGQNVTLSCEQNLNHDAMYWYRQDPGQGLRLIYYSQIVNDFQKGDIAEGYSVSREKKESFPLTVTSAQKNPTAFYLCASSIGATDTQYFGPGTRLTVL.